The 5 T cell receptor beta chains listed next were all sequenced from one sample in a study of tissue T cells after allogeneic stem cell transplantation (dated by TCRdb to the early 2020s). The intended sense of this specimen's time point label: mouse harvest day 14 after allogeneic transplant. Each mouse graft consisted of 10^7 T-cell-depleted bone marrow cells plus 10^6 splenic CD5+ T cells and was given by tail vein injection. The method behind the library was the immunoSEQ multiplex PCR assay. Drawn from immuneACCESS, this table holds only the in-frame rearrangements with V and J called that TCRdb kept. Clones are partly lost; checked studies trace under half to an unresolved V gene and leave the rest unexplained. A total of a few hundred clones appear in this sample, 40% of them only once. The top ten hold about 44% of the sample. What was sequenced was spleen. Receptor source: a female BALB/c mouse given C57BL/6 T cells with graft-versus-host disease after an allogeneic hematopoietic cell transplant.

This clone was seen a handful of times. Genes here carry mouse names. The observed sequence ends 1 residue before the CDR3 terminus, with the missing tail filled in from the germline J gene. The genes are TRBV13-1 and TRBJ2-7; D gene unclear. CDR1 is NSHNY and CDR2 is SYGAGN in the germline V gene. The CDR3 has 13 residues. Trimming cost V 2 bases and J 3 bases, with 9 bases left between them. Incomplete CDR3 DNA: TGTGCCAGCAGTGAGGCCGGGCGCTATGAACAGTAC. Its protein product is CASSEAGRYEQY. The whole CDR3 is CASSEAGRYEQYF.

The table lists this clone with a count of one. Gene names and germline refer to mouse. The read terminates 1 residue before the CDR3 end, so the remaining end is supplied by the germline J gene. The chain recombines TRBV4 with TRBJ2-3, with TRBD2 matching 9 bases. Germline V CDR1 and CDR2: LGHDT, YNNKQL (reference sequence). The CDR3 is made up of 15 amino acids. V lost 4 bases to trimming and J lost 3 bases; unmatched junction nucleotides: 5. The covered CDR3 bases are TGTGCCAGCAGCTTTGGGGGGGCGCGGGCAGAAACGCTGTAT. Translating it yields CASSFGGARAETLY. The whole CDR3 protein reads CASSFGGARAETLYF.

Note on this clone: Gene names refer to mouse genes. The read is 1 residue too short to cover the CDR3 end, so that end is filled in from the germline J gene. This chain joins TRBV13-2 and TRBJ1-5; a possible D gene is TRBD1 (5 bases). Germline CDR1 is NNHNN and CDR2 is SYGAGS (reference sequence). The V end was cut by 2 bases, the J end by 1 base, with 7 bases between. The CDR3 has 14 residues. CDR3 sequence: CASGEGGNNQAPLF. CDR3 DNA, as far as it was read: TGTGCCAGCGGTGAGGGGGGGAACAACCAGGCTCCGCTT.

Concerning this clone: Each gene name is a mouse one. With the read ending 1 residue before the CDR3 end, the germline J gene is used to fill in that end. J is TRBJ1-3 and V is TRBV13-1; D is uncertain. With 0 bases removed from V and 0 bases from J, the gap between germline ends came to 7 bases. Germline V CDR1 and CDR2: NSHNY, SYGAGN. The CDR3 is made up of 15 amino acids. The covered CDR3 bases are TGTGCCAGCAGTGATGCCGCCAGTTCTGGAAATACGCTCTAT. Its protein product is CASSDAASSGNTLY. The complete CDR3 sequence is CASSDAASSGNTLYF.

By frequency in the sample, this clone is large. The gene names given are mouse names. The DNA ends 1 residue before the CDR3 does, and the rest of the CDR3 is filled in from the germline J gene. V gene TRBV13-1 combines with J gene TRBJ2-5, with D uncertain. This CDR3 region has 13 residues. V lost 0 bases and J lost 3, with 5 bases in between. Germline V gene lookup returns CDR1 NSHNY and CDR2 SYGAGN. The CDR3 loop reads CASSDGHQDTQYF. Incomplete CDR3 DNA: TGTGCCAGCAGTGATGGACATCAAGACACCCAGTAC.